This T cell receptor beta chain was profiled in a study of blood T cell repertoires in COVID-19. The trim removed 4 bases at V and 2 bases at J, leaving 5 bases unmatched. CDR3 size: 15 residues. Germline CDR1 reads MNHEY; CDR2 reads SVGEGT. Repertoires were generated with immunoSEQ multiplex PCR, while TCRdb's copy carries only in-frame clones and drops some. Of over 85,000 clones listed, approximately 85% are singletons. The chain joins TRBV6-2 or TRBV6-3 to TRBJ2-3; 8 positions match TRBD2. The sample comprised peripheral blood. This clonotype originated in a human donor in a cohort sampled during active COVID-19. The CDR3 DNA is TGTGCCAGCAGTTCCGGGCGGGAGGTCACAGATACGCAGTATTTT. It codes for CASSSGREVTDTQYF.